Presented here are 14 T cell receptor beta chains from one specimen sequenced in a study of sequential checkpoint blockade in melanoma. Sequencing was performed with immunoSEQ multiplex PCR; in TCRdb, only in-frame clones are kept and a portion is missing. The sample has about 18,000 clones, 60% to 80% seen once. Treatment defined: randomized to nivolumab then ipilimumab (arm A) or the reverse (arm B). The specimen comprised CD8+ T cells sorted from blood (inferred from file names), sampled from a patient given nivolumab and ipilimumab in sequence. These receptors came from a human donor with melanoma.

The genes are TRBV9 and TRBJ2-3; 11 nucleotides line up with TRBD2. V lost 0 bases and J lost 6; bases outside the gene matches: 6. Germline lookup yields CDR1 SGDLS and CDR2 YYNGEE. The CDR3 is 16 amino acids. Here the CDR3 DNA reads TGTGCCAGCAGCGTAGGGGCTAGCGGGAGGCAGGATACGCAGTATTTT. It codes for CASSVGASGRQDTQYF.

The rearrangement joins TRBV27 to TRBJ2-3, with D tentatively TRBD2 (6 bases). CDR3 length equals 14 residues. CDR1 and CDR2 from the germline V gene are MNHEY and SMNVEV (reference sequence). Trimming stripped 2 bases from V and 10 bases from J, with 16 bases between. CDR3 sequence reads: CASSLTQLARAQYF. Written as DNA, the CDR3 is TGTGCCAGCAGTTTAACCCAACTAGCTAGGGCGCAGTATTTT.

The V gene is TRBV18, the J gene TRBJ2-7, with 9 bases fitting TRBD1. Germline V CDR1 and CDR2: KGHSH, LQKENI. V was clipped by 1 base and J by 7 bases; unmatched bases: 5. The CDR3 runs to 14 residues. The CDR3 region is CASSPRDRAGEQYF. For the CDR3, the DNA is TGTGCCAGCTCACCACGGGACAGGGCGGGTGAGCAGTACTTC.

The chain couples TRBV27 to TRBJ2-7, with 7 nucleotides matching TRBD1. Germline CDR1 and CDR2: MNHEY and SMNVEV (reference sequence). Trimming took 3 bases from V and 0 from J; bases not matched to a gene: 2. This CDR3 region has 14 residues. Here the CDR3 reads CASSFTGVSYEQYF. The CDR3 bases are TGTGCCAGCAGTTTTACAGGGGTCTCCTACGAGCAGTACTTC.

The chain uses TRBV5-4 and TRBJ1-4, with D perhaps matching TRBD1 (5 bases). Per germline, CDR1 SGHNT and CDR2 YYREEE (reference sequence). This CDR3 is built from 13 residues. V was pared by 7 bases and J by 7 bases, with 14 bases between. The CDR3, as DNA: TGTGCCAGCGGGCCGAGGGGAGGTGAAAAACTGTTTTTT. Its translation is CASGPRGGEKLFF.

The genes are TRBV7-2 and TRBJ1-2; the match to TRBD1 covers 10 bases. V shed 4 bases and J 3 bases; nucleotides not matched to a gene: 2. This CDR3 is 14 amino acids long. Germline CDR1 and CDR2: SGHTA and FQGNSA. The CDR3: CASSSGTGDYGYTF. As DNA, the CDR3 is TGTGCCAGCAGCTCCGGGACAGGGGACTATGGCTACACCTTC.

The sample holds a few counts of this clone. The chain combines TRBV13 with TRBJ2-5; weak D call: TRBD2 (5 bases). Trimming stripped 5 bases from V and 4 bases from J, with 11 bases between. The CDR3 loop spans 13 amino acids. CDR1 and CDR2 from the germline V gene are PRHDT and FYEKMQ (reference sequence). CDR3 in amino acids: CASSAGRGETQYF. The CDR3 region has the DNA TGTGCCAGCAGCGCCGGCCGGGGAGAGACCCAGTACTTC.

The rearrangement links TRBV5-6 to TRBJ1-1; 7 bases match TRBD1. Germline trimming cut 2 bases from V and 0 bases from J; bases unmatched to any gene: 10. Germline CDR1 is SGHDT and CDR2 is YYEEEE. The CDR3 is 17 amino acids. CDR3 in DNA: TGTGCCAGCAGCTTAAGGGACAGCAACCATCTGAACACTGAAGCTTTCTTT. Its translation is CASSLRDSNHLNTEAFF.

CDR3 coding DNA: TGTGCCAGCAAGAATTCAGGGGGCGCAGACTATGGCTACACCTTC. Encoded protein: CASKNSGGADYGYTF. The chain carries TRBV6-1 and TRBJ1-2, with 8 bases fitting TRBD1. The germline CDR1 and CDR2 sequences are MNHNS and SASEGT. The V segment lost 7 bases and the J segment 3 bases; nucleotides outside the gene matches: 10. CDR3 length: 15 amino acids.

A few counts support this clone. This chain connects TRBV19 to TRBJ2-7; 9 bases are a match to TRBD1. This CDR3 contains 14 residues. V was clipped by 5 bases and J by 6 bases; unmatched bases: 8. Germline CDR1 is LNHDA and CDR2 is SQIVND (reference sequence). The CDR3 DNA sequence: TGTGCCAGTAGTTGGGGGACAGGGATGATCGAGCAGTACTTC. Residues: CASSWGTGMIEQYF.

The CDR3 is CASSLGLGGRKEKLFF. CDR3 coding DNA: TGTGCCAGCAGTTTAGGTTTGGGGGGGCGAAAGGAAAAACTGTTTTTT. The V call is TRBV27, the J call TRBJ1-4; the D gene is possibly TRBD1 (6 bases). The CDR3 length is 16 residues. Trimming removed 2 bases from V and 8 bases from J, with 18 bases in between. CDR1 MNHEY and CDR2 SMNVEV come from the germline V gene (reference sequence).

In its sample, this clone ranks as medium-sized. Distinct nucleotide sequences in the sample also encode this CDR3. The chain couples TRBV27 to TRBJ2-1, with TRBD1 identical over 10 bases. This CDR3 comprises 15 residues. The V gene end was trimmed by 5 bases and the J gene end by 4 bases; junction bases not matched to a gene: 5. Germline V gene lookup returns CDR1 MNHEY and CDR2 SMNVEV (reference sequence). The CDR3 protein is CASSGGDRGYNEQFF. The CDR3 DNA is TGTGCCAGCAGTGGAGGGGACAGGGGATACAATGAGCAGTTCTTC.

This rearrangement joins TRBV2 to TRBJ1-5; D ambiguous. CDR1 and CDR2 (germline): SNHLY, FYNNEI. The V gene lost 1 base and the J gene lost 6 bases, with 7 bases spanning the gap. The CDR3 totals 13 residues. CDR3 residues: CASSEGGGQPQHF. The CDR3 region has the DNA TGTGCCAGCAGTGAAGGGGGAGGTCAGCCCCAGCATTTT.

Written as DNA, the CDR3 is TGTGCCAGTAGACCCCTCACAGGGGGAGCCACTGAAGCTTTCTTT. Amino acids: CASRPLTGGATEAFF. The chain has TRBV19 and TRBJ1-1, with 8 bases identical to TRBD1. Unmatched junction bases numbered 10, after V lost 6 bases and J lost 4 bases. CDR1 and CDR2 (germline): LNHDA, SQIVND (reference sequence). The CDR3 spans 15 residues.